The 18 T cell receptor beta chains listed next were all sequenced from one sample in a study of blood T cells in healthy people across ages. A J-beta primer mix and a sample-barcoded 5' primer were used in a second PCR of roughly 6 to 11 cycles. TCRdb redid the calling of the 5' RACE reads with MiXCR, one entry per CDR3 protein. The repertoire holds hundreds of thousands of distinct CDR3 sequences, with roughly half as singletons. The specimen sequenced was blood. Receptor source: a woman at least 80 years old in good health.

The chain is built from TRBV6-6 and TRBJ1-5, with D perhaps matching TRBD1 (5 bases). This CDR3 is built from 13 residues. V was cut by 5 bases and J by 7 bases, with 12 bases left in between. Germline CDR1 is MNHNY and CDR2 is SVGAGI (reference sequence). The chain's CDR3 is CASSDFGGQPQHF. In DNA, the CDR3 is TGTGCCAGCAGTGACTTTGGGGGACAGCCCCAGCATTTT.

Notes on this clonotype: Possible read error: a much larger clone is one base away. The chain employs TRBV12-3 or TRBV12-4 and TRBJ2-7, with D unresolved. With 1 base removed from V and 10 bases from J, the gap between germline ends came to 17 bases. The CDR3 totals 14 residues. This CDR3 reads CASSLEPPYGFQYF. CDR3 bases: TGTGCCAGCAGTTTAGAGCCCCCGTACGGGTTTCAGTACTTC.

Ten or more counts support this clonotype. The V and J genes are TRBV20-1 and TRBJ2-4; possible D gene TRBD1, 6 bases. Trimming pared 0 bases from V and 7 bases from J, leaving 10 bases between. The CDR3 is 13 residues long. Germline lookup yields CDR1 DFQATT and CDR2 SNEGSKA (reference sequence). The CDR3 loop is CSARDRGINIQYF. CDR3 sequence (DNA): TGCAGTGCTAGAGACAGGGGTATTAACATTCAGTACTTC.

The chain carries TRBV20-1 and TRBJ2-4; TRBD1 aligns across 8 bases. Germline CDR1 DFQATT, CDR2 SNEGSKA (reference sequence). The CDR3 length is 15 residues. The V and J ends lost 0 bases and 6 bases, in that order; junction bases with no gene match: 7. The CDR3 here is CSARDPGQGLNIQYF. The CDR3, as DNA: TGCAGTGCTAGAGACCCCGGACAGGGATTAAACATTCAGTACTTC.

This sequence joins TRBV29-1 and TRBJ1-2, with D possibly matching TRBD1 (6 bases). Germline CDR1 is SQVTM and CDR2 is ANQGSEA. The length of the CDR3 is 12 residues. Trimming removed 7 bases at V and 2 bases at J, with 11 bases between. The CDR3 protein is CSATGLNYGYTF. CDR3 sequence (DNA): TGCAGCGCAACAGGGTTAAACTATGGCTACACCTTC.

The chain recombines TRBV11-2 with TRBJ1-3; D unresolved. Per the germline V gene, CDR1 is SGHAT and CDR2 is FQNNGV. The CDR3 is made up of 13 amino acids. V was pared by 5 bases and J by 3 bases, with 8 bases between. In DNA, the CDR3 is TGTGCCAGCAGCCTACGGTTTGGAAACACCATATATTTT. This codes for CASSLRFGNTIYF.

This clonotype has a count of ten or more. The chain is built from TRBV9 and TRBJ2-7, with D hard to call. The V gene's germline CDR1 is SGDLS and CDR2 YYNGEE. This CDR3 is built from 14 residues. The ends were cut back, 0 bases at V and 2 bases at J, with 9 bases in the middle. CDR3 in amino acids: CASSVALGPYEQYF. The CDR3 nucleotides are TGTGCCAGCAGCGTAGCTCTCGGCCCCTACGAGCAGTACTTC. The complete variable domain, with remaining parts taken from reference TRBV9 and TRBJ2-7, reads DSGVTQTPKHLITATGQRVTLRCSPRSGDLSVYWYQQSLDQGLQFLIQYYNGEERAKGNILERFSAQQFPDLHSELNLSSLELGDSALYFCASSVALGPYEQYFGPGTRLTVT.

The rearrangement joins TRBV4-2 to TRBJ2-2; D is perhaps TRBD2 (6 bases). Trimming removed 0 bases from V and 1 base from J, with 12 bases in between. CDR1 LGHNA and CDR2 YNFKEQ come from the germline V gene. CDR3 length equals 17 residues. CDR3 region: CASSQDPAGRNTGELFF. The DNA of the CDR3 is TGTGCCAGCAGCCAAGATCCTGCGGGGAGGAACACCGGGGAGCTGTTTTTT.

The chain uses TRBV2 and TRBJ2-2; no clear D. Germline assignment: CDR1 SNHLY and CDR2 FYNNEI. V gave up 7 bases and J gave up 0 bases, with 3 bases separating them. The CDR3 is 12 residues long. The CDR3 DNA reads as TGTGCCAGCAAGGCGAACACCGGGGAGCTGTTTTTT. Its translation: CASKANTGELFF.

CDR3 loop: CASSSRRSNEKLFF. Here the CDR3 DNA reads TGCGCCAGCAGCTCCCGGAGGTCTAATGAAAAACTGTTTTTT. The V gene is TRBV5-1, the J gene TRBJ1-4; no definite D call. The CDR3 extends over 14 amino acids. Trimming took off 3 bases at V and 3 bases at J, with 9 bases between the two ends. Germline values: CDR1 SGHRS, CDR2 YFSETQ.

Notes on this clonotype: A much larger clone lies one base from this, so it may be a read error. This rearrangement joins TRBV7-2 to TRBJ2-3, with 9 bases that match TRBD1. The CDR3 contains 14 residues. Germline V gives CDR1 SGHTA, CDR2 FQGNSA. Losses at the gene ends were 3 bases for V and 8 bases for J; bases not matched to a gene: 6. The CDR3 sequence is CASSLNRGPATQYF. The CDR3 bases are TGTGCCAGCAGCTTGAACAGGGGGCCCGCTACGCAGTATTTT.

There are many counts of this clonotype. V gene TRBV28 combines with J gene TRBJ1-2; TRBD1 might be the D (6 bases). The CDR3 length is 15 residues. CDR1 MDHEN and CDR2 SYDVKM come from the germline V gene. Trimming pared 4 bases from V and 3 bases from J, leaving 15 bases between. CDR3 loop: CASSSAGVADYGYTF. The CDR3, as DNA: TGTGCCAGCAGTTCCGCAGGGGTCGCGGACTATGGCTACACCTTC.

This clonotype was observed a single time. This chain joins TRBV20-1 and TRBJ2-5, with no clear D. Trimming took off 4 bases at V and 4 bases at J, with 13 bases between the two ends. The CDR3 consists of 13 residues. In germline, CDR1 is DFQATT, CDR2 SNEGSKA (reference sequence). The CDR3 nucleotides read TGCAGTGCTATACCGGGTGAAGGAGAGACCCAGTACTTC. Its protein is CSAIPGEGETQYF.

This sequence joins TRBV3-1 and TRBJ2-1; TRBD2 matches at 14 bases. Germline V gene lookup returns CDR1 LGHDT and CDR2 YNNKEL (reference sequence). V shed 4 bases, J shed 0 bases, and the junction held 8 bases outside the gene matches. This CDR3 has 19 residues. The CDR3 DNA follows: TGTGCCAGCAGCCCACTGACTAGCGGGAGGGGCAGCTCCTACAATGAGCAGTTCTTC. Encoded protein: CASSPLTSGRGSSYNEQFF.

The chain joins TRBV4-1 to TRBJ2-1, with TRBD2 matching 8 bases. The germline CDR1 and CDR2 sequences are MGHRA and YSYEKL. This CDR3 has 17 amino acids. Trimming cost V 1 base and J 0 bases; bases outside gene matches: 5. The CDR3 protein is CASSQVVAGGSYNEQFF. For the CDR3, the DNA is TGCGCCAGCAGCCAAGTGGTGGCGGGGGGCTCCTACAATGAGCAGTTCTTC.

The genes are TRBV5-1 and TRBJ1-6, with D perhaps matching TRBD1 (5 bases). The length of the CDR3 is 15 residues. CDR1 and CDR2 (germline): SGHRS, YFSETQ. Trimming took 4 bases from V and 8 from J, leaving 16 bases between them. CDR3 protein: CASSPEAGEDSPLHF. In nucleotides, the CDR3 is TGCGCCAGCAGCCCGGAGGCGGGGGAGGATTCACCCCTCCACTTT.

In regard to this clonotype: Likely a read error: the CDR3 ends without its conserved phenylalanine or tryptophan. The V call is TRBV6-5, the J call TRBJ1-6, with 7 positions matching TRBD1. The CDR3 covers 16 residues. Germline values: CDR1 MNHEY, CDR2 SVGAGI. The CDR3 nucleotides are TGCGCCAGCAGTAGCCGGAGGACAGGAAATAATTCACCCCTCCACGTT. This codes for CASSSRRTGNNSPLHV.

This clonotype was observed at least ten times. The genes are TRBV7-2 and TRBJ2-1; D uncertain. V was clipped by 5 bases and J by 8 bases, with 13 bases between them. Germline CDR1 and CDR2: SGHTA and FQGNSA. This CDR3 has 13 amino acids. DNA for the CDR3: TGTGCCAGCAGCCCATCGAGATTTGATGAGCAGTTCTTC. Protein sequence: CASSPSRFDEQFF.